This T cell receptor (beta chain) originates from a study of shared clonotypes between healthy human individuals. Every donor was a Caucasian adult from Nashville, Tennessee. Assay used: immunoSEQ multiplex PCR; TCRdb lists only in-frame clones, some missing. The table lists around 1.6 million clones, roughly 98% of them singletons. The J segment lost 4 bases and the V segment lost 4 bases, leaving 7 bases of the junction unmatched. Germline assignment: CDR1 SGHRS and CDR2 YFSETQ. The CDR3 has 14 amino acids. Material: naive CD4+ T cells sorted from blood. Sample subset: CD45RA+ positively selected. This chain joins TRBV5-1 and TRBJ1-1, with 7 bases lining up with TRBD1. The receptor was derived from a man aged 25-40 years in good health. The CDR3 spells CASSDWDSSTEAFF. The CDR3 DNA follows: TGCGCCAGCAGCGACTGGGACAGCTCCACTGAAGCTTTCTTT.